Listed below are T cell receptor beta chains from one sample, sequenced in a study of blood T cell repertoires in COVID-19. Assay used: immunoSEQ multiplex PCR; TCRdb lists only in-frame clones, some missing. This table holds under 75,000 clones, more than 60% found once. Sequencing was done on a sample of peripheral blood. The receptors derive from a woman aged 50 to 60 with active or convalescent COVID-19. Both conserved end residues are part of each CDR3. The D gene is left open where the match is weak. Rows may omit the clone size; those that give it use once, few, many or a size class.

CASSPGGRAGNEQFF	TGTGCCAGCTCACCGGGGGGGCGGGCGGGGAATGAGCAGTTCTTC	TRBV18	TRBJ2-1	NA	NA
CASSWDYTVLKQYF	TGTGCCAGCAGCTGGGACTACACCGTTCTGAAGCAGTACTTC	TRBV5-4	TRBJ2-7	TRBD2	NA
CASTIGGLATSEQYF	TGTGCCAGCACCATAGGGGGACTAGCGACGAGTGAGCAGTACTTC	TRBV28	TRBJ2-7	TRBD2	NA
CASSFSGTYEQYF	TGTGCCAGCAGCTTTAGCGGCACCTACGAGCAGTACTTC	TRBV7-9	TRBJ2-7	NA	few
CASSELSGRAHEQYF	TGTGCCAGCAGTGAGCTGAGCGGGAGGGCCCACGAGCAGTACTTC	TRBV2	TRBJ2-7	TRBD2	few
CASRGGGLAITGELFF	TGTGCCAGCAGGGGGGGAGGACTAGCTATCACCGGGGAGCTGTTTTTT	TRBV2	TRBJ2-2	TRBD2	few
CASSQDGQVYEQYF	TGTGCCAGCAGCCAAGACGGACAGGTCTACGAGCAGTACTTC	TRBV3-1/TRBV3-2	TRBJ2-7	TRBD1	once
CASSLSYRADTQYF	TGTGCCAGCAGTTTATCTTACAGGGCAGATACGCAGTATTTT	TRBV27	TRBJ2-3	NA	NA
CSAPDQEEYF	TGCAGTGCCCCCGACCAGGAGGAGTACTTC	TRBV20-1	TRBJ2-7	NA	few
CASSAGQTSTNEKLFF	TGTGCCAGCAGTGCGGGACAGACCTCAACTAATGAAAAACTGTTTTTT	TRBV27	TRBJ1-4	TRBD1	NA